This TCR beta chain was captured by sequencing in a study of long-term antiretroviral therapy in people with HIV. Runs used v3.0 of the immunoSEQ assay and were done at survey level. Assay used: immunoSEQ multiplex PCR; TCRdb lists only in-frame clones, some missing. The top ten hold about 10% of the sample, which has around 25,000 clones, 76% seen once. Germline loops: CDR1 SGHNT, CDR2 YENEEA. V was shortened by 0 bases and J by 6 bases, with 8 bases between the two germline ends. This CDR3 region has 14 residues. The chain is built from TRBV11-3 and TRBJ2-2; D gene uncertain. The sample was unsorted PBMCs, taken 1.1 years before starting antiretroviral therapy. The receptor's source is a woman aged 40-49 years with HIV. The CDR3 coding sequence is TGTGCCAGCAGCTTAGATCTGGGCGCCGGGGAGCTGTTTTTT. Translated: CASSLDLGAGELFF.